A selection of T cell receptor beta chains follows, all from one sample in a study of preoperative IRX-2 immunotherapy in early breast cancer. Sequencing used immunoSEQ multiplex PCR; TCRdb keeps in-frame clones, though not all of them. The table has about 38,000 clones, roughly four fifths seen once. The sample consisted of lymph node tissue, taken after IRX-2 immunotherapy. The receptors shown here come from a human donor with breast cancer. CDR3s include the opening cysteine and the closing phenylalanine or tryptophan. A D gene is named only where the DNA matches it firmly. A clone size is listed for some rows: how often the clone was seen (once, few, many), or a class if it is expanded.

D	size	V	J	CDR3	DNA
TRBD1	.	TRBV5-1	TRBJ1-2	CASSLGTGKDGYTF	TGCGCCAGCAGCCTGGGGACAGGAAAAGATGGCTACACCTTC
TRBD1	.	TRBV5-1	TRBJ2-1	CASSFWTGSDEQFF	TGCGCCAGCAGCTTCTGGACAGGATCGGATGAGCAGTTCTTC
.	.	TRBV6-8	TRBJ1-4	CASRGRPATNEKLFF	TGTGCCAGCAGAGGCAGACCTGCAACTAATGAAAAACTGTTTTTT
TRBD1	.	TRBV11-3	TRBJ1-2	CASSFLQGRIYGYTF	TGTGCCAGCAGCTTCTTACAGGGGAGGATCTATGGCTACACCTTC
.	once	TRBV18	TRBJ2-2	CASSRYRTGSGELFF	TGTGCCAGCTCACGCTATCGGACCGGGTCGGGGGAGCTGTTTTTT
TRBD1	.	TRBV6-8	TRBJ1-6	CASSRPGQGVNSPLHF	TGTGCCAGCAGTCGACCGGGACAGGGGGTAAACTCACCCCTCCACTTT
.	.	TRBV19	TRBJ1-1	CASSINFPLVAEAFF	TGTGCCAGTAGTATAAATTTTCCCTTGGTCGCTGAAGCTTTCTTT
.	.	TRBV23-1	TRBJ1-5	CASSLDPGNRPQHF	TGCGCCAGCAGCTTGGATCCAGGGAATCGGCCCCAGCATTTT
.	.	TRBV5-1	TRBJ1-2	CASTPGQGANYGYTF	TGCGCCAGCACCCCGGGGCAGGGAGCTAACTATGGCTACACCTTC
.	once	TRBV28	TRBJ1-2	CASSSELDGYTF	TGTGCCAGCAGCTCAGAGCTGGATGGCTACACCTTC
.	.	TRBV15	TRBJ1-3	CATSRDLTVGNIIYF	TGTGCCACCAGCAGAGATCTCACGGTTGGAAACATCATATATTTT
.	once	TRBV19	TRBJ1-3	CASSILGTRNTIYF	TGTGCCAGTAGTATACTCGGAACGAGAAACACCATATATTTT
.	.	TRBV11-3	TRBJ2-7	CASSLRRVGYEQYF	TGTGCCAGCAGCTTAAGGCGGGTCGGCTACGAGCAGTACTTC
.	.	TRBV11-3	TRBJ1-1	CASSLEGKSPFGSLFF	TGTGCCAGCAGCTTGGAAGGGAAGAGCCCCTTCGGAAGCTTATTCTTT
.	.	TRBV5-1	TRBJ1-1	CASSLDNLGQDEAFF	TGCGCCAGCAGCTTGGACAACTTGGGCCAAGATGAAGCTTTCTTT
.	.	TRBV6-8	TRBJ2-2	CASRETKGTNSGELFF	TGTGCCAGCAGAGAAACCAAGGGGACAAACTCGGGGGAGCTGTTTTTT
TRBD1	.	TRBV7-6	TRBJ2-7	CASSSRDRGHRSSYEQYF	TGTGCCAGCAGCTCCCGGGACAGGGGTCATAGATCCTCCTACGAGCAGTACTTC
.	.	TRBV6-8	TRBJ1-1	CASNQQGRYAEAFF	TGTGCCAGCAACCAACAGGGCCGATACGCTGAAGCTTTCTTT
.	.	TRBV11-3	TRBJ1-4	CASSLEGRVTEKLFF	TGTGCCAGCAGCTTAGAAGGCAGGGTCACTGAAAAACTGTTTTTT
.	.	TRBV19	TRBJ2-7	CASSITHSSYEQYF	TGTGCCAGTAGCATCACACATAGCTCCTACGAGCAGTACTTC
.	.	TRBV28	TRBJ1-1	CASSSIEGTEAFF	TGTGCCAGCAGTTCGATTGAGGGCACTGAAGCTTTCTTT
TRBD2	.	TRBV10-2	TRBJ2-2	CASSRAGGTNTGELFF	TGCGCCAGCAGCCGAGCGGGGGGCACGAACACCGGGGAGCTGTTTTTT
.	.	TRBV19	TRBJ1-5	CASSIGAPRQPQHF	TGTGCCAGTAGTATAGGGGCCCCTAGGCAGCCCCAGCATTTT
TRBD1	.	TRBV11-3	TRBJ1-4	CASSSPGTDEKLFF	TGTGCCAGCAGTTCTCCCGGGACAGATGAAAAACTGTTTTTT
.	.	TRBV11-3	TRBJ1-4	CASTLLGQPNEKLFF	TGTGCCAGCACCCTGCTGGGGCAGCCTAATGAAAAACTGTTTTTT
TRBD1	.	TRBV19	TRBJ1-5	CASSIDRGDQPQHF	TGTGCCAGTAGTATTGACAGGGGGGATCAGCCCCAGCATTTT
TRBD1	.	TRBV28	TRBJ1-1	CASSLPTGEITEAFF	TGTGCCAGCAGTTTACCCACAGGGGAGATCACTGAAGCTTTCTTT
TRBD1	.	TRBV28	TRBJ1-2	CASSFRDRVNYGYTF	TGTGCCAGCAGTTTCCGGGACAGGGTAAACTATGGCTACACCTTC
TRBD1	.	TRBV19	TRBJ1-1	CASSTTQGAEAFF	TGTGCCAGTAGTACAACCCAGGGGGCTGAAGCTTTCTTT
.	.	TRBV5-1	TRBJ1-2	CASSPWDTSFEGYTF	TGCGCCAGCAGCCCCTGGGACACCTCTTTTGAAGGCTACACCTTC
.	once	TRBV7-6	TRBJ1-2	CASSLMAAPLYGYTF	TGTGCCAGCAGCTTAATGGCCGCACCTCTCTATGGCTACACCTTC
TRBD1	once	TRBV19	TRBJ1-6	CASRDQGAGSPLHF	TGTGCCAGTAGGGACCAGGGGGCAGGTTCACCCCTCCACTTT
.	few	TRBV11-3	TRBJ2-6	CASSYRTGANVLTF	TGTGCCAGCAGCTACCGAACTGGGGCCAACGTCCTGACTTTC
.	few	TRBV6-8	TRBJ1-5	CASTTQGHSNQPQHF	TGTGCCAGCACCACACAGGGTCACAGCAATCAGCCCCAGCATTTT
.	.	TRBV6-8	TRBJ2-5	CASSTYASGALETQYF	TGTGCCAGCAGTACCTACGCGTCGGGGGCATTAGAGACCCAGTACTTC
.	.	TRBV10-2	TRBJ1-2	CASSQGQFTYGYTF	TGCGCCAGCAGTCAGGGACAATTTACCTATGGCTACACCTTC